The TCR beta chain described here comes from a study of glioma-infiltrating T cells. Overall study results and limits: Above-expected tissue-blood divergence occurred in all gliomas, most in low-grade ones.

This clonotype was detected only a few times. Its antigen is undetermined. The V gene lost 0 bases and the J gene lost 6 bases, with 6 bases spanning the gap. The CDR3 extends over 12 amino acids. Germline V lookup: CDR1 SGHNT, CDR2 YYREEE (reference sequence). Using RNA template, CDR3s of TCR alpha and beta were amplified with iRepertoire arm-PCR. One-step reverse transcription and amplification started from approximately 100-400 ng of tissue mRNA or PBMC total RNA. TCRdb reprocessed the multiplex PCR reads with MiXCR, giving one entry per CDR3 protein. The table records fewer than 90,000 distinct CDR3 sequences, 20% to 25% of them present only once.

This clonotype was sampled from a human donor with low-grade glioma or glioblastoma, undergoing nonglioma brain surgery, or in good health (not recorded which). Sequenced sample: glioma tissue, nonneoplastic brain tissue, or PBMCs (not recorded which). This chain connects TRBV5-4 to TRBJ1-1; D ambiguous. CDR3 protein: CASSLELSEAFF. The CDR3 DNA is TGTGCCAGCAGCTTGGAATTATCTGAAGCTTTCTTT.